This T cell receptor beta chain was profiled in a study of CD8+ T cells in alopecia areata. Background on the study: Tofacitinib ran for 6 to 18 months before 6 months off drug.

Treatment specified: oral pan-JAK inhibitor, 5-10 mg twice daily. Alopecia areata patients had lesional scalp punch biopsies and peripheral blood taken from them. Germline CDR1 and CDR2: SGHKS and YYEKEE (reference sequence). CDR3 length: 15 amino acids. Trimming removed 4 bases from V and 6 bases from J; junction bases left unmatched: 8. After isolation, RNA underwent reverse transcription to generate cDNA as the sequencing template. TCRdb's copy holds only in-frame clones and misses some; the assay was immunoSEQ multiplex PCR. The sample includes under 95,000 clones, around 71% of them seen just once.

The source material was CD8+ T cells sorted from blood, sampled at week 44, from a patient treated with tofacitinib. This chain uses TRBV5-5 with TRBJ2-1, with 9 nucleotides matching TRBD1. This clonotype was obtained from a human donor with alopecia areata. The CDR3 loop reads CASSHPGQGPNEQFF. The CDR3 DNA reads TGTGCCAGCAGCCATCCGGGACAGGGTCCCAATGAGCAGTTCTTC.